This T cell receptor (beta chain) was recorded in a study of T cells in Graves' hyperthyroidism and ophthalmopathy. Regions amplified from RNA transcripts were the TCR beta CDR3 regions. The TCR CDR3 first-round RT-PCR relied on the HTBI primer set. One entry per CDR3 protein, called by TCRdb with MiXCR from the multiplex PCR reads. The sample holds 400,000 to 500,000 distinct CDR3 sequences; roughly 14% are singletons and the top ten take about 13%. This clonotype was found many times. Duration under 3 months, a NOSPECS grade of at least 4, and a Clinical Activity Score of at least 3 characterized the ophthalmopathy patients. The sample taken for sequencing was blood. This TCR derives from a man aged 18 to 30 with Graves' ophthalmopathy.

The CDR3 coding sequence is TGTGCCAGCGCCCGACAGGGATTCGTTGAGACCCAGTACTTC. It is translated as CASARQGFVETQYF. The rearrangement links TRBV7-9 to TRBJ2-5; 7 bases line up with TRBD1. CDR1 is SEHNR and CDR2 is FQNEAQ in the germline V gene (reference sequence). The J segment lost 5 bases and the V segment lost 8 bases, leaving 11 bases of the junction unmatched. This CDR3 has 14 amino acids.